This TCR beta chain was captured by sequencing in a study of blood T cell repertoires in COVID-19. Study information: Material from acute and convalescent COVID-19 was sourced from the United States, Italy and Spain. Sources were T cells, B-cell-depleted T cells, or PBMCs; the material itself was cDNA or gDNA.

Trimming took off 8 bases at V and 7 bases at J, with 12 bases between the two ends. The CDR3 totals 12 residues. The V gene's germline CDR1 is MDHEN and CDR2 SYDVKM. As handled by the study authors: Scientists estimated how many nucleated cells there were by amplifying reference gene primers. The protocol was immunoSEQ multiplex PCR, while the TCRdb copy is restricted to in-frame clones and leaves out a portion. That table gives V, J and clone size, and the DNA gave D and trimming. The sample carries 350,000 or so clones, roughly 90% recorded once. This clonotype was obtained from a woman aged 25 to 39 who had been exposed to COVID-19. This chain joins TRBV28 and TRBJ1-5; D is undetermined. Specimen: PBMCs or T cells enriched from blood (not recorded which). The CDR3 coding sequence is TGTGCCAGCGTCGCAGGCTCCCAGCCCCAGCATTTT. It codes for CASVAGSQPQHF.